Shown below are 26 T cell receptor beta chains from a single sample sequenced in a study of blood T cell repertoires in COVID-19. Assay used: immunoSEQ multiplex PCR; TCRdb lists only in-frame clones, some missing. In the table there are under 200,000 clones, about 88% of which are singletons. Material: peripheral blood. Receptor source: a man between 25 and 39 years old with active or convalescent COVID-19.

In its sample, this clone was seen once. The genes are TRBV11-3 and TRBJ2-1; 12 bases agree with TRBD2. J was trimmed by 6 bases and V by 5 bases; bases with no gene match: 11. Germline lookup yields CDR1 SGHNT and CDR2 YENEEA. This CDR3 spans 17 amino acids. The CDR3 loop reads CASSPNPGLAGANEQFF. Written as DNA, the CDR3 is TGTGCCAGCAGCCCAAATCCGGGACTAGCGGGTGCCAATGAGCAGTTCTTC.

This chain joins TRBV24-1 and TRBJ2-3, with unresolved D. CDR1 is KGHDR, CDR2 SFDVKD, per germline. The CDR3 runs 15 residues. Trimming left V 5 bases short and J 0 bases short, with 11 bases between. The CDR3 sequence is CATSATPVSTDTQYF. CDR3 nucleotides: TGTGCCACCAGTGCGACACCGGTTAGCACAGATACGCAGTATTTT.

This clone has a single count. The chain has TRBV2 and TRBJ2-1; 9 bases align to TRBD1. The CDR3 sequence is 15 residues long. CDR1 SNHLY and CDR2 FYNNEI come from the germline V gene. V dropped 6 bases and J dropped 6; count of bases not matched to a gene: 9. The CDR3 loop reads CASRGQGLVGNEQFF. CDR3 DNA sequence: TGTGCCAGCAGGGGACAGGGTTTGGTTGGCAATGAGCAGTTCTTC.

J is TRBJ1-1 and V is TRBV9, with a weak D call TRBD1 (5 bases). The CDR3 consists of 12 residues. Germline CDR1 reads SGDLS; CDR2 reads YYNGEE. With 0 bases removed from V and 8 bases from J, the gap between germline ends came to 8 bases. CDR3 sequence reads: CASSVVKGEAFF. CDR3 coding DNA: TGTGCCAGCAGCGTAGTTAAGGGGGAAGCTTTCTTT.

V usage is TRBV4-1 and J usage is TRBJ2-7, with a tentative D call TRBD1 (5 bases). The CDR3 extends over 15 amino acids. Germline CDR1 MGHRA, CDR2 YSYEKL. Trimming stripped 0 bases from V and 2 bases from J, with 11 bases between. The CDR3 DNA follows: TGCGCCAGCAGCCAAGAACCTGTGGGGCCCTACGAGCAGTACTTC. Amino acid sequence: CASSQEPVGPYEQYF.

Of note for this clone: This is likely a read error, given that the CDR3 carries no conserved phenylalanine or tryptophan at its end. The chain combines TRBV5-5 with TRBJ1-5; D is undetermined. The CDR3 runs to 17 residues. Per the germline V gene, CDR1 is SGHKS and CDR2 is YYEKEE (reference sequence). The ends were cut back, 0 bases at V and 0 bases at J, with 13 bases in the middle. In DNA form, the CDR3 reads TGTGCCAGCAGCTTGGGACCGGGTCGGGGTAGCAATCAGCCCCAGCATCTT. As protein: CASSLGPGRGSNQPQHL.

The CDR3 nucleotides read TGTGCCAGCAGCTTGCGGGAGGGGTCCTACGAGCAGTACTTC. Residues: CASSLREGSYEQYF. This sequence joins TRBV7-8 and TRBJ2-7, with TRBD2 matching over 9 bases. The germline V gene has CDR1 SGHVS and CDR2 FQNEAQ. V was clipped by 3 bases and J by 1 base; unmatched bases: 1. CDR3 length: 14 residues.

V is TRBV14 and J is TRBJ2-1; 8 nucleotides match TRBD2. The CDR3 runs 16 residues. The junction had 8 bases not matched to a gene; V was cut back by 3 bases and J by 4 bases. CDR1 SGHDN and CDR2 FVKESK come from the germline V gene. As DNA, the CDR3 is TGTGCCAGCAGCCAGGGACTAGAACTCCTGTACAATGAGCAGTTCTTC. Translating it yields CASSQGLELLYNEQFF.

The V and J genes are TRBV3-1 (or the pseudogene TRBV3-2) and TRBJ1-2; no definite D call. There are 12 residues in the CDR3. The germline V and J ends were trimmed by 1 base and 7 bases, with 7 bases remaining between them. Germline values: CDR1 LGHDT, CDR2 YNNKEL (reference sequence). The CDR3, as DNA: TGTGCCAGCAGCCAAGCTTACGGTGGCTACACCTTC. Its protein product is CASSQAYGGYTF.

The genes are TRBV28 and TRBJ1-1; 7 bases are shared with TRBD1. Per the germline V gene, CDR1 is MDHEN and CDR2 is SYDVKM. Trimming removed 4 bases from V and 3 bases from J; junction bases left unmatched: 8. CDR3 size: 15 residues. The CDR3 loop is CASSSMRDSDTEAFF. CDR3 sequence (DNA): TGTGCCAGCAGTTCGATGAGGGACAGTGACACTGAAGCTTTCTTT.

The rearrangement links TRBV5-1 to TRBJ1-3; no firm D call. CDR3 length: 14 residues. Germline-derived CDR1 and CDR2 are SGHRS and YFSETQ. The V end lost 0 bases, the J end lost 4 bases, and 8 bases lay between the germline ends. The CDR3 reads CASSLDSAGNTIYF. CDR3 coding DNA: TGCGCCAGCAGCTTGGACAGTGCCGGAAACACCATATATTTT.

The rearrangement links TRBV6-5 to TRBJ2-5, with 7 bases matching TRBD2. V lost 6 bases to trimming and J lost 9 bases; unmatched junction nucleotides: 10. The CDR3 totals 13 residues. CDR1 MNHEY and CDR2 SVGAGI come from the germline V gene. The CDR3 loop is CASSSFRGESQYF. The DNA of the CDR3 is TGTGCCAGCAGCTCTTTCCGGGGGGAGTCCCAGTACTTC.

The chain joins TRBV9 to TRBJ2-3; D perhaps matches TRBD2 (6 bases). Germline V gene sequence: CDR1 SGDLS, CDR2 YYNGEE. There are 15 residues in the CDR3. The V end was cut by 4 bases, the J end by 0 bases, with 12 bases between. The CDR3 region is CASSLEGSSTDTQYF. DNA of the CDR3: TGTGCCAGCAGCTTGGAGGGTTCTAGCACAGATACGCAGTATTTT.

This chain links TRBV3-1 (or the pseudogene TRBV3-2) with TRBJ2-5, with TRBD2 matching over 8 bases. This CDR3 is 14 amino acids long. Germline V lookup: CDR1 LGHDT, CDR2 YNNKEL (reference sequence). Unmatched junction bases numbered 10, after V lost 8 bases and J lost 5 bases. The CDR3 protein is CASFSSGSGETQYF. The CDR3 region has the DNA TGTGCCAGCTTTTCCAGCGGGAGTGGTGAGACCCAGTACTTC.

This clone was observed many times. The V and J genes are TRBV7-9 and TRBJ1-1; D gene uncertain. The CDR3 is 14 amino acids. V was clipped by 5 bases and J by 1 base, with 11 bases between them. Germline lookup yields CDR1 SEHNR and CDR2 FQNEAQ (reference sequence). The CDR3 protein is CASSRKEPNTEAFF. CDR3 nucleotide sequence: TGTGCCAGCAGCCGAAAGGAGCCGAACACTGAAGCTTTCTTT.

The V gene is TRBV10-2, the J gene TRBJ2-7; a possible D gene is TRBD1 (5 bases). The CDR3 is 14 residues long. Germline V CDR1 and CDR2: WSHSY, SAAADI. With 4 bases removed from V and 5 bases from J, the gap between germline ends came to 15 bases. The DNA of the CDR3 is TGCGCCAGCAGTGCCGATTTACCAGGGAACGAGCAGTACGTC. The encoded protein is CASSADLPGNEQYV.

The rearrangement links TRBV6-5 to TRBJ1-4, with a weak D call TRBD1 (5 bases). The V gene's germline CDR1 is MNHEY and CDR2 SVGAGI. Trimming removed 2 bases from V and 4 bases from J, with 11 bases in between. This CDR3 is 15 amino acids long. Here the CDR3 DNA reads TGTGCCAGCAGTTACCGGGCAGGGCTTAATGAAAAACTGTTTTTT. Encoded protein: CASSYRAGLNEKLFF.

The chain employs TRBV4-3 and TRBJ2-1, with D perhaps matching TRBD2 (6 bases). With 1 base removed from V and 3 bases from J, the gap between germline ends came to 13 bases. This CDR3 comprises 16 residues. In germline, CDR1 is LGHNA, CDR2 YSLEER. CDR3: CASSQGVGGVYNEQFF. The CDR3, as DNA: TGCGCCAGCAGCCAAGGGGTTGGCGGGGTCTACAATGAGCAGTTCTTC.

For the CDR3, the DNA is TGTGCCAGCCTAGAGGGACAGGGGGGCTATGGCTACACCTTC. It encodes CASLEGQGGYGYTF. The chain carries TRBV6-6 and TRBJ1-2, with 11 nucleotides matching TRBD1. The CDR3 totals 14 residues. V shed 8 bases, J shed 4 bases, and the junction held 6 bases outside the gene matches. The V gene's germline CDR1 is MNHNY and CDR2 SVGAGI (reference sequence).

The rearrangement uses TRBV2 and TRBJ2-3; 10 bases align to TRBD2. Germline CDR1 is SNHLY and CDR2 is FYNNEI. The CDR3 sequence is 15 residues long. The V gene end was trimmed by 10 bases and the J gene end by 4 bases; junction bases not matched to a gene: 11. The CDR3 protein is CATPGELAGADTQYF. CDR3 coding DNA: TGTGCCACCCCAGGGGAGCTAGCGGGAGCAGATACGCAGTATTTT.

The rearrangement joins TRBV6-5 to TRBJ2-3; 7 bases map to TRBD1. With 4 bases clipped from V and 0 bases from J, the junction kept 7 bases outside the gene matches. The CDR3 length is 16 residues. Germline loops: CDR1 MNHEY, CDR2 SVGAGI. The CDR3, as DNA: TGTGCCAGCAGTTTTACACCAGGGGGTAGCACAGATACGCAGTATTTT. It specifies CASSFTPGGSTDTQYF.

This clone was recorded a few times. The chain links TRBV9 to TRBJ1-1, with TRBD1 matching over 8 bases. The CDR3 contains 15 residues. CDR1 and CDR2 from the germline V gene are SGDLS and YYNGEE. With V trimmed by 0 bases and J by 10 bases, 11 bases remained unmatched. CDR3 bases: TGTGCCAGCAGCGTAGACGGGACAGGAAGGGGTTTAGCTTTCTTT. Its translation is CASSVDGTGRGLAFF.

Here the CDR3 DNA reads TGTGCCAGCAGTGACGGGGGGATCTATGGCTACACCTTC. Protein sequence: CASSDGGIYGYTF. V gene TRBV6-1 combines with J gene TRBJ1-2; maybe TRBD1 (5 bases). This CDR3 has 13 residues. In germline, CDR1 is MNHNS, CDR2 SASEGT. V shed 3 bases and J shed 4 bases, with 9 bases lying between them.

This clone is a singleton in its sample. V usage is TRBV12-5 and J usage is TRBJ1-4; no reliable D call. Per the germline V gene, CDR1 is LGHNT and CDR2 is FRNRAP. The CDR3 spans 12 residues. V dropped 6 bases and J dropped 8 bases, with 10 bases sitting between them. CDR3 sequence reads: CASGSDYEKLFF. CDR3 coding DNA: TGTGCTAGTGGAAGCGACTACGAAAAACTGTTTTTT.

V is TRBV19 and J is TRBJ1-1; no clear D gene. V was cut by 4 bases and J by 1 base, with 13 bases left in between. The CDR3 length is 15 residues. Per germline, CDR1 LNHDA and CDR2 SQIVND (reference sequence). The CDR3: CASSKGGSGNTEAFF. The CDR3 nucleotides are TGTGCCAGTAGTAAGGGAGGGTCCGGGAACACTGAAGCTTTCTTT.

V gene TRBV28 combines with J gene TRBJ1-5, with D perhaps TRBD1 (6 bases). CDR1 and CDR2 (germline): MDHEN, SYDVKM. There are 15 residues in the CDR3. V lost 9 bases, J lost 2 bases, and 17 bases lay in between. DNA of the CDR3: TGTGCCAGTTGGGACATCGTCAATGGCAATCAGCCCCAGCATTTT. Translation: CASWDIVNGNQPQHF. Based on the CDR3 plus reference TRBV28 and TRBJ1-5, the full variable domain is DVKVTQSSRYLVKRTGEKVFLECVQDMDHENMFWYRQDPGLGLRLIYFSYDVKMKEKGDIPEGYSVSREKKERFSLILESASTNQTSMYLCASWDIVNGNQPQHFGDGTRLSIL.